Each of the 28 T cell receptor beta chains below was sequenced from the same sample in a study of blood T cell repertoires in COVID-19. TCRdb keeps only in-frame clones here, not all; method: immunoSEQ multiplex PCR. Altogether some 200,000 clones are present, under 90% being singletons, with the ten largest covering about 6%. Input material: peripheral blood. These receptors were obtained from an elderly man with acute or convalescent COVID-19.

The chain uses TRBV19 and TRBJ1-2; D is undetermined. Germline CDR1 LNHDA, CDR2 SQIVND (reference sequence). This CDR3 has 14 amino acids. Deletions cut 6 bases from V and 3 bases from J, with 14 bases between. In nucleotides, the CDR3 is TGTGCCAGTAGCCTGGAGGGTTCTTACTATGGCTACACCTTC. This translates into CASSLEGSYYGYTF.

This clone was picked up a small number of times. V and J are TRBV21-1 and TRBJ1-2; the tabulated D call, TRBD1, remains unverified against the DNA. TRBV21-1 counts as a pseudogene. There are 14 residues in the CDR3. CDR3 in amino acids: CASSKGQGNYGYTF. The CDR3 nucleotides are TGTGCCAGCAGCAAAGGACAGGGGAACTATGGCTACACCTTC.

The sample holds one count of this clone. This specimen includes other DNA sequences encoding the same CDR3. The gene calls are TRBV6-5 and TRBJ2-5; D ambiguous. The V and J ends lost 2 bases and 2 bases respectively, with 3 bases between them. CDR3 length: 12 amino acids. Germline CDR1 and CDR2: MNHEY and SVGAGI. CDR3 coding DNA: TGTGCCAGCAGTTACGTACAAGAGACCCAGTACTTC. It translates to CASSYVQETQYF.

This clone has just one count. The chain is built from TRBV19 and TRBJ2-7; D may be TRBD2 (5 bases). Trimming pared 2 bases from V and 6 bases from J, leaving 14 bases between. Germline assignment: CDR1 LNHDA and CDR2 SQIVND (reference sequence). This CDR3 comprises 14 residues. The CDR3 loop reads CASSISSGRREQYF. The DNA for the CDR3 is TGTGCCAGTAGTATATCTTCGGGAAGACGCGAGCAGTACTTC.

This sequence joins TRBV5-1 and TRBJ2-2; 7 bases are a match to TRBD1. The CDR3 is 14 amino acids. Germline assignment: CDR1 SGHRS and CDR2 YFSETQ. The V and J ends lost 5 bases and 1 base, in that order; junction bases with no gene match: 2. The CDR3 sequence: CASRTGVNTGELFF. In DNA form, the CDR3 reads TGCGCCAGCAGAACAGGGGTGAACACCGGGGAGCTGTTTTTT.

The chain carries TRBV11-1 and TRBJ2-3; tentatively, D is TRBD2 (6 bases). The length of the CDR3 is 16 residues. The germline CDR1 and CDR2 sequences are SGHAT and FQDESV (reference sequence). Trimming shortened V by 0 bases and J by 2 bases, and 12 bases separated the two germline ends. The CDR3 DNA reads TGTGCCAGCAGCTTAGCGGGTAGCGGACCCACAGATACGCAGTATTTT. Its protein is CASSLAGSGPTDTQYF.

CDR3 bases: TGTGCCAGCAGCTCATGGACAGGGCCCATCTTAGCGAACGAGCAGTACTTC. It specifies CASSSWTGPILANEQYF. The chain employs TRBV5-4 and TRBJ2-7; 8 bases are a match to TRBD1. The CDR3 extends over 17 amino acids. V shed 3 bases, J shed 5 bases, and the junction held 16 bases outside the gene matches. Looked up from germline, CDR1 is SGHNT and CDR2 is YYREEE (reference sequence).

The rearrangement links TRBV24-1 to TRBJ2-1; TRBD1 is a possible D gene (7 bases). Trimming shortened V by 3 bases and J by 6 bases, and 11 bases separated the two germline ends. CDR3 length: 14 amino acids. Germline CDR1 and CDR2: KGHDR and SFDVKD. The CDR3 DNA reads TGTGCCACCAGTGATCCGGGGGACAGCAATGAGCAGTTCTTC. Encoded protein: CATSDPGDSNEQFF.

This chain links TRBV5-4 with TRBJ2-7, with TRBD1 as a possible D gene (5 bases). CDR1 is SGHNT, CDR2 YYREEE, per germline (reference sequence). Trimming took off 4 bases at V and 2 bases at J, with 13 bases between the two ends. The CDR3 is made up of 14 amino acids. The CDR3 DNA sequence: TGTGCCAGCAGCATAGGGGTCGGCCCCTACGAGCAGTACTTC. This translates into CASSIGVGPYEQYF.

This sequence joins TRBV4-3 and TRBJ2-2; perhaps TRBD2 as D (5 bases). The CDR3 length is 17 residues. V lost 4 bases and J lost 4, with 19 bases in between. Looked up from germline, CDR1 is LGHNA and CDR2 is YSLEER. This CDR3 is CASSRAGRGSGTGELFF. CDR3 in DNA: TGCGCCAGCAGCCGCGCAGGACGAGGGAGCGGCACCGGGGAGCTGTTTTTT.

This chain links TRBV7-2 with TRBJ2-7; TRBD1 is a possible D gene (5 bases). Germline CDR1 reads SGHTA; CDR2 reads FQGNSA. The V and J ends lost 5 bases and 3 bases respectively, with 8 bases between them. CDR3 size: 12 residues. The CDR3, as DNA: TGTGCCAGCAGCCTTCAGGGCTACGAGCAGTACTTC. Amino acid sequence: CASSLQGYEQYF. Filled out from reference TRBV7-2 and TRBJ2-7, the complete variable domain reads GAGVSQSPSNKVTEKGKDVELRCDPISGHTALYWYRQSLGQGLEFLIYFQGNSAPDKSGLPSDRFSAERTGGSVSTLTIQRTQQEDSAVYLCASSLQGYEQYFGPGTRLTVT.

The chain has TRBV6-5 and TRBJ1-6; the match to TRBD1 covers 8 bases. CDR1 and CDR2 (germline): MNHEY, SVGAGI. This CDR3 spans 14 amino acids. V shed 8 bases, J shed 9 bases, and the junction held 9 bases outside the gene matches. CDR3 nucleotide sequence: TGTGCCAGCGGGGTGGACAGGGTGGGTTCACCCCTCCACTTT. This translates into CASGVDRVGSPLHF.

The CDR3, as DNA: TGTGCCAGCAGTTACTCACGGGACACCGGGGAGCTGTTTTTT. This encodes CASSYSRDTGELFF. The V call is TRBV6-2 or TRBV6-3, the J call TRBJ2-2; D is uncertain. The CDR3 has 14 residues. Germline CDR1 is MNHEY and CDR2 is SVGEGT. The V and J ends lost 0 bases and 3 bases respectively, with 5 bases between them.

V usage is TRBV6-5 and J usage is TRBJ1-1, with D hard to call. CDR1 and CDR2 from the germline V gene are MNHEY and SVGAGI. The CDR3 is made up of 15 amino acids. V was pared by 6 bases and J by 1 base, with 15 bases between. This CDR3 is CASSPPRGTNTEAFF. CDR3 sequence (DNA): TGTGCCAGCAGCCCCCCGCGGGGTACGAACACTGAAGCTTTCTTT.

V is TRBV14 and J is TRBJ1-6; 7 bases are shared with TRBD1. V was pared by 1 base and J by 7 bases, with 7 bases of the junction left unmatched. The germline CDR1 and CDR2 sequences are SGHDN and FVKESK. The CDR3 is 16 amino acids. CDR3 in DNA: TGTGCCAGCAGCCAAGGTGAGACAGGGCCAAATTCACCCCTCCACTTT. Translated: CASSQGETGPNSPLHF.

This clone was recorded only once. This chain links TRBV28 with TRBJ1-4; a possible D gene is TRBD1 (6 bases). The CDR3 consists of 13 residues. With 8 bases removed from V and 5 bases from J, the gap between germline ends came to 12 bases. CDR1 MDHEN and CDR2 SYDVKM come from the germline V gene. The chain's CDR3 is CASREGGNEKLFF. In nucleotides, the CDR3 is TGTGCCAGCCGGGAGGGGGGAAATGAAAAACTGTTTTTT.

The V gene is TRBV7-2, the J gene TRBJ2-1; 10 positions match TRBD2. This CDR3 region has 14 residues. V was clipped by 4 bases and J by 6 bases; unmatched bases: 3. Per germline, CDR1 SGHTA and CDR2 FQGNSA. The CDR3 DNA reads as TGTGCCAGCAGCTCTGGACTAGCGGCCAATGAGCAGTTCTTC. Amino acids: CASSSGLAANEQFF.

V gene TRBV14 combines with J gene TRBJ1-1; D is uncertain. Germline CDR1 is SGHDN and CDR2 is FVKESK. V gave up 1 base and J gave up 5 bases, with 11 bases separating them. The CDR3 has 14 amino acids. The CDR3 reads CASSQGQRWTEAFF. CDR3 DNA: TGTGCCAGCAGCCAAGGGCAGCGGTGGACTGAAGCTTTCTTT.

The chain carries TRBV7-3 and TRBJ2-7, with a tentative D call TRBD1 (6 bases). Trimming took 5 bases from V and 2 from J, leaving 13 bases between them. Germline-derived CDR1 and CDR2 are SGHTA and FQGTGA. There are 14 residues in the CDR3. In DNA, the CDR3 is TGTGCCAGCAGCCCGACTCCAGGGGCCTACGAGCAGTACTTC. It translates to CASSPTPGAYEQYF. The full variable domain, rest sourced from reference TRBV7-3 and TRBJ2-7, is GAGVSQTPSNKVTEKGKYVELRCDPISGHTALYWYRQSLGQGPEFLIYFQGTGAADDSGLPNDRFFAVRPEGSVSTLKIQRTERGDSAVYLCASSPTPGAYEQYFGPGTRLTVT.

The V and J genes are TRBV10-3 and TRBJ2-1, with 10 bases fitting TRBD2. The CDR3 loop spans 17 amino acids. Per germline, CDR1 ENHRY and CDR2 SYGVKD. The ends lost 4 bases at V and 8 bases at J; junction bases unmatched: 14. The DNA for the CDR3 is TGTGCCATCAGTGGGGGCTTGGCTAGCGGGAGTTTCGATGAGCAGTTCTTC. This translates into CAISGGLASGSFDEQFF.

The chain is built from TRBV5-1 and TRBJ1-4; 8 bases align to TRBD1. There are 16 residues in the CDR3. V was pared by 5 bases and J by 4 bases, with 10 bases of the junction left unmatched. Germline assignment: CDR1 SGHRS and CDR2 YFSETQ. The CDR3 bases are TGCGCCAGCAGAGACAGGGGAGGGTTTGGTAATGAAAAACTGTTTTTT. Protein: CASRDRGGFGNEKLFF. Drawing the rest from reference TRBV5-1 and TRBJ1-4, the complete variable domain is KAGVTQTPRYLIKTRGQQVTLSCSPISGHRSVSWYQQTPGQGLQFLFEYFSETQRNKGNFPGRFSGRQFSNSRSEMNVSTLELGDSALYLCASRDRGGFGNEKLFFGSGTQLSVL.

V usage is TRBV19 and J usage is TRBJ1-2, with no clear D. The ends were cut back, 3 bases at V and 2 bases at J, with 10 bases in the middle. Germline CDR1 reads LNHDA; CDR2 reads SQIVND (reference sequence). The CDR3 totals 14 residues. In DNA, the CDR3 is TGTGCCAGTAGTATTTCGGGATTCAACTATGGCTACACCTTC. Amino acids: CASSISGFNYGYTF.

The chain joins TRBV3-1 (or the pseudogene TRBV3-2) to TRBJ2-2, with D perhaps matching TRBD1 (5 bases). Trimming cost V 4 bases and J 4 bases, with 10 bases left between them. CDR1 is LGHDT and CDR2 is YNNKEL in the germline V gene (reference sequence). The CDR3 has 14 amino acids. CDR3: CASSLRASTGELFF. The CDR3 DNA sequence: TGTGCCAGCAGCCTCAGGGCCAGCACCGGGGAGCTGTTTTTT.

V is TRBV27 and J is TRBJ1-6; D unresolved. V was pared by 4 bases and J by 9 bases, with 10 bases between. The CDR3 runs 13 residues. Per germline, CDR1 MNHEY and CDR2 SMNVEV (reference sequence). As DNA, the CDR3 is TGTGCCAGCAGTTCCTTAGTGAGTTCACCCCTCCACTTT. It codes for CASSSLVSSPLHF.

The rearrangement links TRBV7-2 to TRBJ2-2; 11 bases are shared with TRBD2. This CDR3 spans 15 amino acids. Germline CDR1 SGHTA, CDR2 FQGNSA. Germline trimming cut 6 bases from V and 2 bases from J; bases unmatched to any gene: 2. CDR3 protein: CASRGLAANTGELFF. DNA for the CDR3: TGTGCCAGCAGGGGACTAGCGGCTAACACCGGGGAGCTGTTTTTT.

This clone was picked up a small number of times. The chain's CDR3 is CSVERGASGVLGEQFF. Written as DNA, the CDR3 is TGCAGCGTTGAAAGGGGGGCTAGCGGGGTGTTGGGTGAGCAGTTCTTC. The chain links TRBV29-1 to TRBJ2-1, with TRBD2 identical over 9 bases. The junction had 14 bases not matched to a gene; V was cut back by 2 bases and J by 9 bases. The germline V gene has CDR1 SQVTM and CDR2 ANQGSEA. CDR3 length: 16 amino acids.

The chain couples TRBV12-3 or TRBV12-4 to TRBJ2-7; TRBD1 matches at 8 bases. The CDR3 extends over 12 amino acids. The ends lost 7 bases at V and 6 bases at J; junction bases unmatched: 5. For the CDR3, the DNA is TGTGCCAGCACCAAAGGACAGGGCGAGCAGTACTTC. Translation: CASTKGQGEQYF.

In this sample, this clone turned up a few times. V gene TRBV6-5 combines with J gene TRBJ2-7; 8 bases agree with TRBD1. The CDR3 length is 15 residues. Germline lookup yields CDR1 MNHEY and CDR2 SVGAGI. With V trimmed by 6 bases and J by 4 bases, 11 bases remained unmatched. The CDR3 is CASRPGTGPTYEQYV. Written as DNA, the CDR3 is TGTGCCAGCAGACCCGGGACAGGACCTACTTACGAGCAGTACGTC.